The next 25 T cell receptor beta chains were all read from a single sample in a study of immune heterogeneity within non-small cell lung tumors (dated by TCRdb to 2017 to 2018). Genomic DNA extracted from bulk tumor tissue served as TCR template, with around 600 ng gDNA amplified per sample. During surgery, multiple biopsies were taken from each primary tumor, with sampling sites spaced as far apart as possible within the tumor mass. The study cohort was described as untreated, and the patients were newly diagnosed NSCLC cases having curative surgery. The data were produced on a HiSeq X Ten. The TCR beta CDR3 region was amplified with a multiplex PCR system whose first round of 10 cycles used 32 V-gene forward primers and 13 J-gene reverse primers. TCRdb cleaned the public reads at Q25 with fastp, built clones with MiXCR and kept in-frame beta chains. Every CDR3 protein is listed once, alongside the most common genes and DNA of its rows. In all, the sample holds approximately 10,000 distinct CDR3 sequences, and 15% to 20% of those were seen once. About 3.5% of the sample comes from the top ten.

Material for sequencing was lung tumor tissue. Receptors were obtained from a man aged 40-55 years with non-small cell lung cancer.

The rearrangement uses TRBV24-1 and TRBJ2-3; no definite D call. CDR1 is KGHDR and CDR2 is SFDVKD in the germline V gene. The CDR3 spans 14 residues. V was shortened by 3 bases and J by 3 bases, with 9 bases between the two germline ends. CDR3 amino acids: CATSDTVGTDTQYF. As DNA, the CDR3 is TGTGCCACCAGTGATACCGTGGGGACAGATACGCAGTATTTT.

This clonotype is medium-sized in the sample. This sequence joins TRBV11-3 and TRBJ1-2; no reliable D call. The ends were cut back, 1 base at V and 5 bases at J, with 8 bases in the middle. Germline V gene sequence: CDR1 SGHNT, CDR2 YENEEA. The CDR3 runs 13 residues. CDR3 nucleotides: TGTGCCAGCAGCTTAGGGAATGGATATGGCTACACCTTC. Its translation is CASSLGNGYGYTF.

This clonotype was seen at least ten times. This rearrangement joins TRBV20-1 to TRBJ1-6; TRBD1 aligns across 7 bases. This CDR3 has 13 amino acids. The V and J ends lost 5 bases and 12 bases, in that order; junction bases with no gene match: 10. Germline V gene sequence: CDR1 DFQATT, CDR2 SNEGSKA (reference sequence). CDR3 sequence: CSAGQAFDLPLHF. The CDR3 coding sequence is TGCAGTGCTGGACAGGCCTTCGACCTACCCCTCCACTTT.

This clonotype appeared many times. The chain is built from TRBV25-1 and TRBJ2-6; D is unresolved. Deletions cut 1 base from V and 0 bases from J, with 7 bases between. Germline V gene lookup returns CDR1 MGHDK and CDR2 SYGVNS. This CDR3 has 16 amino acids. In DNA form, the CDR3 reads TGTGCCAGCAGTGAATGGACCGTCTCTGGGGCCAACGTCCTGACTTTC. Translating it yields CASSEWTVSGANVLTF.

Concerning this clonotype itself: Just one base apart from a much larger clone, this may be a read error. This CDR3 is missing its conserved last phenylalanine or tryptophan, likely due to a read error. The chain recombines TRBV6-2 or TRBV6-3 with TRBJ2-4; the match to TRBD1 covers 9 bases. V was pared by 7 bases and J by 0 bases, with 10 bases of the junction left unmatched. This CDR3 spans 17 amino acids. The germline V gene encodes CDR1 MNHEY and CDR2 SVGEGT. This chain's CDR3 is CASTKDRGYPAKNIQYL. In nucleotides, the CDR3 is TGTGCCAGCACTAAGGACAGGGGCTATCCAGCCAAAAACATTCAGTACCTC.

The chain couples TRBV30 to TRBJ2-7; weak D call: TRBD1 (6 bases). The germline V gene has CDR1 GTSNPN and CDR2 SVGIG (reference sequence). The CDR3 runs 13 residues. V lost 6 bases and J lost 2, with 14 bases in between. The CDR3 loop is CACHADSTYEQYF. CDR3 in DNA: TGTGCCTGCCACGCGGACAGTACCTACGAGCAGTACTTC.

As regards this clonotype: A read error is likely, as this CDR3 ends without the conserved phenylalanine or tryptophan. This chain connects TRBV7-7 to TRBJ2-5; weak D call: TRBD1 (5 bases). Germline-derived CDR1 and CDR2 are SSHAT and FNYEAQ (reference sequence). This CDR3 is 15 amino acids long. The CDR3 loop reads CASSLESREGETQYL. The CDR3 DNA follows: TGTGCTAGCAGCTTAGAATCCAGGGAAGGGGAGACCCAGTACCTC.

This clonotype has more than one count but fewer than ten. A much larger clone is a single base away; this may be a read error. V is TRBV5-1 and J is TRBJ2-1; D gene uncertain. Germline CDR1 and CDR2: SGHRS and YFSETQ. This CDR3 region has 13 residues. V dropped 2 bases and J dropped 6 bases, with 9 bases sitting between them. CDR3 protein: CASSFVGVNEQFF. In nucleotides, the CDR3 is TGCGCCAGCAGCTTTGTCGGCGTCAATGAGCAGTTCTTC.

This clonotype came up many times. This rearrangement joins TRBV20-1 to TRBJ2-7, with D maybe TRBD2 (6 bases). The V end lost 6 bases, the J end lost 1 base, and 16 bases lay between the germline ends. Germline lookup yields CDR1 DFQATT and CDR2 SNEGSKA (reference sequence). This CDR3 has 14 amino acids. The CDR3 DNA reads TGCAGTGCCTCGCTCGGGGGAGCGTCCTACGAGCAGTACTTC. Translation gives CSASLGGASYEQYF.

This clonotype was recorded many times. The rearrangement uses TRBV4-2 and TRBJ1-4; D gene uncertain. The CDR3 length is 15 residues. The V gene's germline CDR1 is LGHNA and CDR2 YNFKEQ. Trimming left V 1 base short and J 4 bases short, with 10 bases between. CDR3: CASSQGSDYNEKLFF. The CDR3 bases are TGTGCCAGCAGCCAAGGGTCAGACTATAATGAAAAACTGTTTTTT.

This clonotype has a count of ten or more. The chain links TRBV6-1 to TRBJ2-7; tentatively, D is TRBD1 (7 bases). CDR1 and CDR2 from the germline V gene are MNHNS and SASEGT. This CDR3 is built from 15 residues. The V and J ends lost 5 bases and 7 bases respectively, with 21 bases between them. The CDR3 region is CASSRPIETGREQYF. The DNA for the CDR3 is TGTGCCAGCAGTCGACCTATAGAGACAGGGAGGGAGCAGTACTTC.

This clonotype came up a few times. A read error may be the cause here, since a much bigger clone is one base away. CDR3 nucleotide sequence: TGCGCCAGCGCCACTGGCGGCTCGGAGCAGTTCTTC. Its protein product is CASATGGSEQFF. The gene calls are TRBV5-1 and TRBJ2-1; no clear D gene. Trimming cost V 7 bases and J 10 bases, with 15 bases left between them. CDR1 is SGHRS, CDR2 YFSETQ, per germline. This CDR3 has 12 amino acids.

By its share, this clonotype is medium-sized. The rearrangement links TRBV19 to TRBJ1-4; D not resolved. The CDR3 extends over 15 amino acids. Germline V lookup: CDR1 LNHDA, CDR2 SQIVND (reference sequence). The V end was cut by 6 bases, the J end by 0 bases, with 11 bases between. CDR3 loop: CASRARSATNEKLFF. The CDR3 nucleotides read TGTGCCAGTAGGGCGAGAAGTGCAACTAATGAAAAACTGTTTTTT.

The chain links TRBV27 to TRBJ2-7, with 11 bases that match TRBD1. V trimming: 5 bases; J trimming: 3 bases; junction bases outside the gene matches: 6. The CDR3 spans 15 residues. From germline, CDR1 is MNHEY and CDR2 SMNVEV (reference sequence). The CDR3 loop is CASSTAGTGGYEQYF. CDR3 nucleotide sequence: TGTGCCAGCAGTACCGCCGGGACAGGGGGCTACGAGCAGTACTTC.

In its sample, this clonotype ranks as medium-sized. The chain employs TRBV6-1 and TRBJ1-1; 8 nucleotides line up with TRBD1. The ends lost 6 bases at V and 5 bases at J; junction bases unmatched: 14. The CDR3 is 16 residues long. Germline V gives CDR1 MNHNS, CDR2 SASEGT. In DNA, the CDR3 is TGTGCCAGCAGCCAACCTGCGACAGGGGAAATTACTGAAGCTTTCTTT. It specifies CASSQPATGEITEAFF.

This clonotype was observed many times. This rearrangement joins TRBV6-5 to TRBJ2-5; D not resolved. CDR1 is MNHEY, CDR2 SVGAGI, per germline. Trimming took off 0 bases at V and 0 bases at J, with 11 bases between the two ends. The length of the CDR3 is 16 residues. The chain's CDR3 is CASSYSFTSYQETQYF. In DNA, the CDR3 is TGTGCCAGCAGTTACTCCTTCACGTCGTACCAAGAGACCCAGTACTTC.

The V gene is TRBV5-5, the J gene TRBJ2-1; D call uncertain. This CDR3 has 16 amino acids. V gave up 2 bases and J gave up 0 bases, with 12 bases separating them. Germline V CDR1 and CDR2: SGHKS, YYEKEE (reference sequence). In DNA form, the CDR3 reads TGTGCCAGCAGCTTAAACAAGGGCAGCTCCTACAATGAGCAGTTCTTC. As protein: CASSLNKGSSYNEQFF.

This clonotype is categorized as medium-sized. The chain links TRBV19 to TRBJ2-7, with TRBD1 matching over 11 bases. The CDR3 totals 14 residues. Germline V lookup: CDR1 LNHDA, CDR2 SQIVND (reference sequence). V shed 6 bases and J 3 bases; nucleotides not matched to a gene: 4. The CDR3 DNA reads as TGTGCCAGTAGAGGGACAGGGGGTTTCTACGAGCAGTACTTC. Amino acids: CASRGTGGFYEQYF.

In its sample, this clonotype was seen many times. CDR3 loop: CASSQTSGGAFYNEQFF. CDR3 sequence (DNA): TGTGCCAGCAGCCAAACTAGCGGGGGGGCTTTCTACAATGAGCAGTTCTTC. This chain connects TRBV3-1 to TRBJ2-1; 13 bases fit TRBD2. The V segment lost 2 bases and the J segment 3 bases; nucleotides outside the gene matches: 4. Germline V gene lookup returns CDR1 LGHDT and CDR2 YNNKEL (reference sequence). This CDR3 has 17 amino acids.

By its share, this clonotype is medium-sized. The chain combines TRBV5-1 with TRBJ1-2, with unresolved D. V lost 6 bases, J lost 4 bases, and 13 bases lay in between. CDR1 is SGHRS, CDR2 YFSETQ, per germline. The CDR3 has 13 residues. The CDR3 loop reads CASTARPSYGYTF. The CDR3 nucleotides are TGCGCCAGCACCGCCAGACCTTCCTATGGCTACACCTTC. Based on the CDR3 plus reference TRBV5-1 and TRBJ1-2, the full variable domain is KAGVTQTPRYLIKTRGQQVTLSCSPISGHRSVSWYQQTPGQGLQFLFEYFSETQRNKGNFPGRFSGRQFSNSRSEMNVSTLELGDSALYLCASTARPSYGYTFGSGTRLTVV.

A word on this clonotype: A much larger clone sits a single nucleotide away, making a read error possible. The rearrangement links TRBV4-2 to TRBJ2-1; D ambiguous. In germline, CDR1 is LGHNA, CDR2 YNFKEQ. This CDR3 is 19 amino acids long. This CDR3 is CAISQDLVRILDSYNEQFF. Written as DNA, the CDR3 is TGTGCCATCAGCCAAGATCTGGTACGAATCTTAGACTCCTACAATGAGCAGTTCTTC.

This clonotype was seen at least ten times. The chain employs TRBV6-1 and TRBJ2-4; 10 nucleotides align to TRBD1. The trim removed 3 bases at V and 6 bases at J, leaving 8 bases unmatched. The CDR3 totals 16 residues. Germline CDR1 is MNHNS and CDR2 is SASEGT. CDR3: CASSDRQGAGRNIQYF. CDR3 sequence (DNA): TGTGCCAGCAGTGACCGACAGGGGGCGGGGAGAAACATTCAGTACTTC.

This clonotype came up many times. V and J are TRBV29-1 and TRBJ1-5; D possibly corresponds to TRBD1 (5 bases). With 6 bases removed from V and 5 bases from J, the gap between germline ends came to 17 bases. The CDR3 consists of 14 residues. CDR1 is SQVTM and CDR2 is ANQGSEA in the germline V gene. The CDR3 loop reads CSVAPQGKDQPQHF. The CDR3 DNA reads TGCAGCGTCGCGCCCCAGGGAAAAGATCAGCCCCAGCATTTT.

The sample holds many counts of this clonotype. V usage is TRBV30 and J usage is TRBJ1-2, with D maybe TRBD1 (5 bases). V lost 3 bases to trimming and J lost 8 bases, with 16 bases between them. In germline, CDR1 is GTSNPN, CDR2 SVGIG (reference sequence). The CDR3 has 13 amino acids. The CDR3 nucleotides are TGTGCCTGGAGGGACGGTTCGGGGGGGGGCTACACCTTC. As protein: CAWRDGSGGGYTF.

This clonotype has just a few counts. CDR3 nucleotide sequence: TGTGCCAGCGGAAGACAGGACCGCACAGATACGCAGTATTTT. It codes for CASGRQDRTDTQYF. The V and J genes are TRBV12-3 or TRBV12-4 and TRBJ2-3, with D possibly being TRBD1 (6 bases). There are 14 residues in the CDR3. Trimming took 8 bases from V and 1 from J, leaving 13 bases between them.